A single sample gave rise to the 25 T cell receptor beta chains below, sequenced in a study of T cells in tuberculosis. Profiling relied on immunoSEQ multiplex PCR, and the TCRdb table lists in-frame clones only, not all of them. The sample lists around 26,000 clones, roughly 92% seen once, with about a sixth in the top ten. The material sequenced was PBMCs. Receptor source: a donor between 5 and 29 years old with latent tuberculosis or without tuberculosis infection. Some clones in this sample may be carry-over from other donors' samples.

The chain carries TRBV2 and TRBJ2-3; TRBD2 matches at 10 bases. Germline CDR1 SNHLY, CDR2 FYNNEI. CDR3 size: 15 residues. Losses at the gene ends were 4 bases for V and 5 bases for J; bases not matched to a gene: 6. CDR3 DNA: TGTGCCAGCAGTGTACTAGCGGGACAAAAAGATACGCAGTATTTT. Its protein is CASSVLAGQKDTQYF.

The rearrangement uses TRBV6-5 and TRBJ1-4; 8 nucleotides match TRBD1. Germline CDR1 is MNHEY and CDR2 is SVGAGI. There are 15 residues in the CDR3. The V segment lost 6 bases and the J segment 3 bases; nucleotides outside the gene matches: 6. The CDR3 sequence is CASRKDREANEKLFF. CDR3 bases: TGTGCCAGCAGAAAGGACAGGGAAGCTAATGAAAAACTGTTTTTT.

V gene TRBV19 combines with J gene TRBJ1-2; D not certain. CDR1 and CDR2 (germline): LNHDA, SQIVND (reference sequence). With 3 bases removed from V and 8 bases from J, the gap between germline ends came to 13 bases. The CDR3 totals 13 residues. This CDR3 is CASSIHPEVGYTF. CDR3 sequence (DNA): TGTGCCAGTAGTATCCACCCTGAGGTGGGCTACACCTTC.

The V and J genes are TRBV10-3 and TRBJ2-1, with 8 bases matching TRBD2. This CDR3 region has 16 residues. Germline lookup yields CDR1 ENHRY and CDR2 SYGVKD. The J segment lost 2 bases and the V segment lost 6 bases, leaving 9 bases of the junction unmatched. The CDR3: CAIRRPQRGPYNEQFF. The CDR3 DNA is TGTGCCATCAGGAGGCCCCAGCGGGGGCCCTACAATGAGCAGTTCTTC.

V is TRBV30 and J is TRBJ2-1; 9 bases line up with TRBD1. The CDR3 is 14 residues long. In germline, CDR1 is GTSNPN, CDR2 SVGIG (reference sequence). With 8 bases clipped from V and 8 bases from J, the junction kept 13 bases outside the gene matches. The CDR3 DNA follows: TGTGCCCGCACTACCGGGACAGGGATTCATGAGCAGTTCTTC. This gives the protein CARTTGTGIHEQFF.

The gene calls are TRBV6-5 and TRBJ2-3; 7 bases fit TRBD2. Germline V lookup: CDR1 MNHEY, CDR2 SVGAGI. This CDR3 has 15 residues. Trimming removed 2 bases from V and 4 bases from J; junction bases left unmatched: 6. CDR3 amino acids: CASSYVGGLSDTQYF. The CDR3 DNA is TGTGCCAGCAGTTACGTCGGGGGGTTATCAGATACGCAGTATTTT.

The V call is TRBV11-1, the J call TRBJ1-5; D remains ambiguous. The CDR3 contains 13 residues. Deletions cut 5 bases from V and 7 bases from J, with 12 bases between. Germline loops: CDR1 SGHAT, CDR2 FQDESV (reference sequence). The CDR3 protein is CASSKGRRQPQHF. The CDR3 bases are TGTGCCAGCAGCAAAGGGAGGCGGCAGCCCCAGCATTTT.

This chain uses TRBV5-6 with TRBJ1-2, with D possibly being TRBD1 (5 bases). The V and J ends lost 0 bases and 5 bases respectively, with 17 bases between them. The germline V gene encodes CDR1 SGHDT and CDR2 YYEEEE. This CDR3 is 16 amino acids long. CDR3 residues: CASSLGRGRVKYGYTF. CDR3 sequence (DNA): TGTGCCAGCAGCTTGGGAAGGGGAAGGGTGAAATATGGCTACACCTTC.

Concerning this clone: Other DNA sequences in the same sample also yield this CDR3. The chain couples TRBV27 to TRBJ1-3, with D uncertain. The V end lost 3 bases, the J end lost 4 bases, and 7 bases lay between the germline ends. CDR1 and CDR2 (germline): MNHEY, SMNVEV (reference sequence). The CDR3 covers 13 residues. The CDR3 nucleotides are TGTGCCAGCAGTTTTTCGGGAGGAAACACCATATATTTT. Protein: CASSFSGGNTIYF.

This clone turned up a few times. V gene TRBV9 combines with J gene TRBJ2-2, with 12 bases aligning to TRBD2. Per germline, CDR1 SGDLS and CDR2 YYNGEE. The CDR3 is 16 amino acids. Trimming at V came to 0 bases and at J to 5 bases, leaving 2 bases not matched to a gene. The CDR3 region is CASSVGTSGRTGELFF. CDR3 nucleotide sequence: TGTGCCAGCAGCGTAGGAACTAGCGGGAGGACCGGGGAGCTGTTTTTT.

J is TRBJ2-2 and V is TRBV7-9; D is uncertain. Germline CDR1 reads SEHNR; CDR2 reads FQNEAQ (reference sequence). Trimming took off 7 bases at V and 1 base at J, with 16 bases between the two ends. This CDR3 spans 16 amino acids. In DNA form, the CDR3 reads TGTGCCAGCACTCCGCCCGGGTTGGGGAACACCGGGGAGCTGTTTTTT. This codes for CASTPPGLGNTGELFF.

This sequence joins TRBV5-4 and TRBJ1-1; D call uncertain. In germline, CDR1 is SGHNT, CDR2 YYREEE (reference sequence). The CDR3 sequence is 16 residues long. Trimming pared 4 bases from V and 2 bases from J, leaving 18 bases between. CDR3 amino acids: CASSLPTPGSNTEAFF. As DNA, the CDR3 is TGTGCCAGCAGCCTGCCAACGCCGGGGAGTAACACTGAAGCTTTCTTT.

This sequence joins TRBV15 and TRBJ2-1; the match to TRBD2 covers 14 bases. V gave up 5 bases and J gave up 0 bases; unmatched junction bases: 9. The CDR3 has 19 residues. CDR1 LNHNV and CDR2 YYDKDF come from the germline V gene (reference sequence). In nucleotides, the CDR3 is TGTGCCACCAGCTTCGCACGCGGGACTAGCGGGAGCTCCTACAATGAGCAGTTCTTC. Its protein product is CATSFARGTSGSSYNEQFF.

This chain uses TRBV15 with TRBJ2-7; perhaps TRBD2 as D (5 bases). CDR3 size: 13 residues. Germline V CDR1 and CDR2: LNHNV, YYDKDF (reference sequence). V was shortened by 3 bases and J by 5 bases, with 11 bases between the two germline ends. In DNA form, the CDR3 reads TGTGCCACCAGCAGGAATTCCGGGAACGAGCAGTACTTC. This sequence encodes CATSRNSGNEQYF.

This clone was observed a handful of times. The chain employs TRBV19 and TRBJ2-3; D gene unclear. CDR3 length: 13 residues. Trimming took 2 bases from V and 7 from J, leaving 10 bases between them. CDR1 is LNHDA and CDR2 is SQIVND in the germline V gene (reference sequence). The CDR3 DNA sequence: TGTGCCAGTAGTATATCTGCTCTAAATACGCAGTATTTT. Protein product: CASSISALNTQYF.

The chain combines TRBV28 with TRBJ2-7; D might be TRBD1 (6 bases). CDR3 length: 14 amino acids. Germline CDR1 is MDHEN and CDR2 is SYDVKM. V was pared by 5 bases and J by 3 bases, with 14 bases between. CDR3 coding DNA: TGTGCCAGCAGTCAAACAGGGTTCGGCTACGAGCAGTACTTC. Translating it yields CASSQTGFGYEQYF.

The chain is built from TRBV7-9 and TRBJ2-3; TRBD2 aligns across 11 bases. The CDR3 has 17 residues. V trimming: 0 bases; J trimming: 2 bases; junction bases outside the gene matches: 4. Per germline, CDR1 SEHNR and CDR2 FQNEAQ (reference sequence). The CDR3: CASSLAASGGFTDTQYF. CDR3 DNA: TGTGCCAGCAGCTTAGCGGCTAGCGGGGGGTTCACAGATACGCAGTATTTT.

This sequence joins TRBV4-1 and TRBJ2-1, with D unclear. The V gene's germline CDR1 is MGHRA and CDR2 YSYEKL. Between the trimmed V and J ends, which lost 1 base and 4 bases, there was a span of 8 bases. The CDR3 contains 14 residues. The DNA for the CDR3 is TGCGCCAGCAGCCAAGCTTCTTCTTACAATGAGCAGTTCTTC. As protein: CASSQASSYNEQFF.

V gene TRBV10-2 combines with J gene TRBJ2-1, with 7 bases fitting TRBD2. After removal of 6 bases from V and 3 bases from J, the junction contained 17 bases not matched to a gene. Germline lookup yields CDR1 WSHSY and CDR2 SAAADI. The CDR3 loop spans 18 amino acids. The CDR3 loop is CASSVRSGGDYRYNEQFF. CDR3 nucleotides: TGCGCCAGCAGCGTGCGATCCGGAGGGGACTACCGCTACAATGAGCAGTTCTTC.

CDR3 sequence (DNA): TGTGCCTGGAGTCGGGACAGGGACCTCCTCTTGAACACTGAAGCTTTCTTT. It encodes CAWSRDRDLLLNTEAFF. The gene calls are TRBV30 and TRBJ1-1; 9 bases are a match to TRBD1. The CDR3 extends over 17 amino acids. Trimming took 2 bases from V and 0 from J; bases not matched to a gene: 10. CDR1 and CDR2 from the germline V gene are GTSNPN and SVGIG (reference sequence).

This clone was observed a single time. This chain uses TRBV10-3 with TRBJ2-1, with 7 bases matching TRBD1. CDR1 and CDR2 (germline): ENHRY, SYGVKD. V trimming: 9 bases; J trimming: 2 bases; junction bases outside the gene matches: 10. This CDR3 spans 15 amino acids. The CDR3 sequence is CAMGNTGVTYNEQFF. In nucleotides, the CDR3 is TGTGCCATGGGTAACACAGGGGTGACCTACAATGAGCAGTTCTTC.

The chain has TRBV7-9 and TRBJ2-7; TRBD1 aligns across 10 bases. After removal of 1 base from V and 5 bases from J, the junction contained 2 bases not matched to a gene. Germline CDR1 is SEHNR and CDR2 is FQNEAQ (reference sequence). CDR3 length: 14 amino acids. The CDR3 sequence: CASSLGQGADEQYF. The CDR3 bases are TGTGCCAGCAGCTTAGGACAGGGGGCTGACGAGCAGTACTTC.

CDR3: CASSLQGQGINYGYTF. The CDR3 region has the DNA TGCGCCAGCAGCTTACAAGGACAGGGGATTAACTATGGCTACACCTTC. The chain is built from TRBV5-1 and TRBJ1-2, with 9 positions matching TRBD1. Germline CDR1 is SGHRS and CDR2 is YFSETQ. The CDR3 is 16 residues long. V lost 2 bases to trimming and J lost 1 base; unmatched junction nucleotides: 6.

The rearrangement uses TRBV30 and TRBJ2-5; 7 positions match TRBD2. There are 15 residues in the CDR3. CDR1 is GTSNPN, CDR2 SVGIG, per germline (reference sequence). After removal of 2 bases from V and 2 bases from J, the junction contained 8 bases not matched to a gene. CDR3 bases: TGTGCCTGGAGTAGAGGGGCGGGGGAACAAGAGACCCAGTACTTC. Protein sequence: CAWSRGAGEQETQYF.

The gene calls are TRBV6-5 and TRBJ2-7; D not resolved. V lost 0 bases and J lost 2, with 8 bases in between. Germline assignment: CDR1 MNHEY and CDR2 SVGAGI. This CDR3 has 14 amino acids. This CDR3 reads CASSYSNLAYEQYF. The CDR3 region has the DNA TGTGCCAGCAGTTACTCGAATTTAGCCTACGAGCAGTACTTC.